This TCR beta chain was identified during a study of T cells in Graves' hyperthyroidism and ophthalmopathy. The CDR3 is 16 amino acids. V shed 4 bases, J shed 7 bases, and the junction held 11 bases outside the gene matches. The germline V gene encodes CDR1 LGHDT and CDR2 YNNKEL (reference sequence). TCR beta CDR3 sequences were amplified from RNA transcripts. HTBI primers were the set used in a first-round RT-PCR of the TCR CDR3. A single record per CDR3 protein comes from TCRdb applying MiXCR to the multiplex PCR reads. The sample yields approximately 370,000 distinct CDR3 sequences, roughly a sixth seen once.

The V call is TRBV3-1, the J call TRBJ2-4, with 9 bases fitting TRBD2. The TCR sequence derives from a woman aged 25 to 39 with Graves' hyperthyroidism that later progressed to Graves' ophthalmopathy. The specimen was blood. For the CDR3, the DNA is TGTGCCAGCAGCCGAGAAGTAGCGGGAGCGGGGAACATTCAGTACTTC. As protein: CASSREVAGAGNIQYF.